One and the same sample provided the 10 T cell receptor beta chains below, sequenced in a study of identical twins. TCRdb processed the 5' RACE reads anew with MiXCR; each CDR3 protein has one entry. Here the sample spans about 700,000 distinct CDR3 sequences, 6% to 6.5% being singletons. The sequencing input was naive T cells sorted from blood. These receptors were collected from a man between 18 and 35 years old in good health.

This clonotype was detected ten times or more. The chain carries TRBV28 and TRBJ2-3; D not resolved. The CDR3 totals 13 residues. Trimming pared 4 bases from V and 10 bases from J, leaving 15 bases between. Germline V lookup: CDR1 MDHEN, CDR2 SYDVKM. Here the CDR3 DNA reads TGTGCCAGCAGTTCGGGCCTGTTGTCGGCGCAGTATTTT. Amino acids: CASSSGLLSAQYF.

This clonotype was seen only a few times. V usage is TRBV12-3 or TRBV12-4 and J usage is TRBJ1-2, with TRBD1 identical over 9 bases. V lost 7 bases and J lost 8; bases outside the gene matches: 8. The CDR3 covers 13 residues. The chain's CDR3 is CASILQGAGGYTF. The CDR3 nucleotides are TGTGCCAGCATCCTACAGGGGGCGGGAGGCTACACCTTC.

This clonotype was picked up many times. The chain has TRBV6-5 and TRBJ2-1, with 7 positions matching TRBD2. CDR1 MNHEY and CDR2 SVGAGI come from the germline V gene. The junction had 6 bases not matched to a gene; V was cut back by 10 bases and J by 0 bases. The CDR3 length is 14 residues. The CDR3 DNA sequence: TGTGCCATCCGTTCTAGCGGCTCCTACAATGAGCAGTTCTTC. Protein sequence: CAIRSSGSYNEQFF.

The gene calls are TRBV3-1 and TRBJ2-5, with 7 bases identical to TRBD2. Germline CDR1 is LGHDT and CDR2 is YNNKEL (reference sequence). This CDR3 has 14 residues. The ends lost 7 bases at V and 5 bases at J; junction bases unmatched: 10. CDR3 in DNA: TGTGCCAGCACGCAGGCGGGGGAGGAGGAGACCCAGTACTTC. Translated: CASTQAGEEETQYF.

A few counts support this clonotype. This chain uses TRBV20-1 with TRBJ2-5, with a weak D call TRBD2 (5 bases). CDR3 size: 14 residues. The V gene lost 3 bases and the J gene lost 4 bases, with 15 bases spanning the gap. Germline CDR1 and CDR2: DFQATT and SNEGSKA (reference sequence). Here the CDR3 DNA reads TGCAGTGCTAGTATCCTTCGGGGATCAGAGACCCAGTACTTC. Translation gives CSASILRGSETQYF.

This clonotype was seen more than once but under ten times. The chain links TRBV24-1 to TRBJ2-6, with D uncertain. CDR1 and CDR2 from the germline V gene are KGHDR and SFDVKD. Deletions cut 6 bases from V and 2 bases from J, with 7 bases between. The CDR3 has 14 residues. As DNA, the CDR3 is TGTGCCACCAGTTGGGGTCCTGGGGCCAACGTCCTGACTTTC. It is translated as CATSWGPGANVLTF.

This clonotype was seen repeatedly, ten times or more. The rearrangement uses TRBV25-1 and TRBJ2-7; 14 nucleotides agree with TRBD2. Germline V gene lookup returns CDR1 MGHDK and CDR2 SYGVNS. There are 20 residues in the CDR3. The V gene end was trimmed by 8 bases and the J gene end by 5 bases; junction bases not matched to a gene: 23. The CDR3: CASFPPRQTSGRAFPHEQYV. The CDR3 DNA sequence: TGTGCCAGCTTTCCCCCTCGACAGACTAGCGGGAGGGCCTTTCCCCACGAGCAGTACGTC.

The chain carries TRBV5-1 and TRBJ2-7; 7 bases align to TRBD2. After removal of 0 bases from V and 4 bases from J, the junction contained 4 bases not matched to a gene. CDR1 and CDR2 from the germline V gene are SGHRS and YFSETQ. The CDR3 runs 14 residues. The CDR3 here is CASSLDPAGYEQYV. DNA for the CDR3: TGCGCCAGCAGCTTGGATCCAGCGGGGTACGAGCAGTACGTC.

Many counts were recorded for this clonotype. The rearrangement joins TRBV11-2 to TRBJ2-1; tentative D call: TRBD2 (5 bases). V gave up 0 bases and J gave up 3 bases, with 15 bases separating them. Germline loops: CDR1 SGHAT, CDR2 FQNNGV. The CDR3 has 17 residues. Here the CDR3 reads CASSLDTLASSYNEQFF. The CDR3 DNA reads TGTGCCAGCAGCTTAGATACCCTAGCCTCAAGCTACAATGAGCAGTTCTTC.

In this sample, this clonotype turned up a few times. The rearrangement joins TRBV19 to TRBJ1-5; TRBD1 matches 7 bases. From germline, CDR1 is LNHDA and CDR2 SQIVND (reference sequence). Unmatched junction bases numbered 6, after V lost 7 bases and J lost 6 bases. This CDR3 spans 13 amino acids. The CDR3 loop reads CASIDRVGQPQHF. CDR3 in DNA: TGTGCCAGTATCGACAGGGTCGGTCAGCCCCAGCATTTT.